The TCR beta chain described here comes from a study of blood T cell repertoires in COVID-19. Study information: From the United States, Italy and Spain came samples of acute and convalescent COVID-19. The cDNA or gDNA used as material had been derived from T cells, B-cell-depleted T cells, or PBMCs.

Germline V gene data show CDR1 as SGHKS and CDR2 as YYEKEE (reference sequence). The CDR3 contains 13 residues. V lost 4 bases, J lost 4 bases, and 4 bases stayed unmatched. The authors' processing: Researchers report that nucleated cell counts were estimated from reference gene primer amplification. The method was immunoSEQ multiplex PCR; TCRdb's version includes in-frame clones alone and lacks a portion of them. V, J and clone size reflect that table, while D and trimming were determined from the DNA. This table holds over 130,000 clones, approximately 89% found once. The sequenced material came from peripheral blood. The V call is TRBV5-5, the J call TRBJ1-1; 7 nucleotides agree with TRBD1. This TCR derives from a man in his sixties with active or convalescent COVID-19. The CDR3 spells CASSVTGPTEAFF. CDR3 DNA: TGTGCCAGCAGCGTGACAGGGCCCACTGAAGCTTTCTTT.